The entry below describes one T cell receptor (beta chain). Trimming shortened V by 0 bases and J by 4 bases, and 11 bases separated the two germline ends. Germline CDR1 reads SGDLS; CDR2 reads YYNGEE. The CDR3 loop spans 14 amino acids. After constant-region reverse-primer amplification, full-length variable regions underwent semi-nested PCR with Nested Universal Primer A. TCRdb independently ran MiXCR on the 5' RACE reads; one entry per CDR3 protein. The repertoire has around 50,000 distinct CDR3 sequences, 17% of them found once; the top ten carry around 2.3%. V usage is TRBV9 and J usage is TRBJ2-7; D is unclear. This clonotype originated in a female donor with breast cancer. The source material was naive CD4+ T cells sorted from blood. Subset of the sample: naive CD4+ T cells, CD4+CD45RA+CD25-. CDR3 region: CASSVGTNQYEQYF. The CDR3 coding sequence is TGTGCCAGCAGCGTAGGAACTAATCAGTACGAGCAGTACTTC.